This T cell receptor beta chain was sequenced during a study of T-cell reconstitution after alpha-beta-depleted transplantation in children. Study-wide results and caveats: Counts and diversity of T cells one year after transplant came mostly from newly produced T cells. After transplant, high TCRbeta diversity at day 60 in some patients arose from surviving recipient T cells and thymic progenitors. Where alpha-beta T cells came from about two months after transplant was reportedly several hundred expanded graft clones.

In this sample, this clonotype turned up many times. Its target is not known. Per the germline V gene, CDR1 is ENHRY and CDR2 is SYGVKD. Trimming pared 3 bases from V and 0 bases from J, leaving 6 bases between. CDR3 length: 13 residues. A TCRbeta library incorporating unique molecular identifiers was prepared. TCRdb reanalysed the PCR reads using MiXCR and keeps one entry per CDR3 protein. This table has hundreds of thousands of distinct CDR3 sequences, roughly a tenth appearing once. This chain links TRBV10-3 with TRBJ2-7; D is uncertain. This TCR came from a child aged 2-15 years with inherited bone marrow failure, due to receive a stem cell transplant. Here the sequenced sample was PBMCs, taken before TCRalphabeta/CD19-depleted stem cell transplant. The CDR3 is CAISDLVSYEQYF. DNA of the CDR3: TGTGCCATCAGTGATCTTGTCTCCTACGAGCAGTACTTC.